These 5 T cell receptor beta chains were sequenced from one sample in a study of cytotoxic CD8 clonotypes in ibrutinib-treated CLL. The assay was immunoSEQ multiplex PCR, and TCRdb's table has in-frame clones only and misses some. This table has 110,000 to 150,000 clones, 75% to 95% appearing once. The sequencing used PBMCs, collected after 12 months of ibrutinib treatment. The receptors were sampled from a human donor with chronic lymphocytic leukemia.

The rearrangement uses TRBV18 and TRBJ1-1, with TRBD1 matching 9 bases. V trimming: 3 bases; J trimming: 8 bases; junction bases outside the gene matches: 13. This CDR3 has 16 amino acids. Per the germline V gene, CDR1 is KGHSH and CDR2 is LQKENI. CDR3 coding DNA: TGTGCCAGCTCACCCATCACAGGGGGCACATTCCTCGAAGCTTTCTTT. Residues: CASSPITGGTFLEAFF.

The chain carries TRBV12-1 and TRBJ1-1. TRBV12-1 is a listed pseudogene. The CDR3 length is 11 residues. CDR3 nucleotide sequence: TGTGCCAGCACCCAACCGGCTGAAGCTTTCTTT. It encodes CASTQPAEAFF.

This clone has only a few counts. This sequence joins TRBV25-1 and TRBJ1-3; D gene ambiguous. This CDR3 has 16 residues. The V end was cut by 6 bases, the J end by 0 bases, with 15 bases between. Germline-derived CDR1 and CDR2 are MGHDK and SYGVNS. The CDR3 DNA reads TGTGCCAGCAGCCCCCCCTACACCAGCTCTGGAAACACCATATATTTT. Encoded protein: CASSPPYTSSGNTIYF.

The J gene is TRBJ2-2, the V gene TRBV11-2; tentative D call: TRBD2 (5 bases). CDR3 length equals 14 residues. The ends were cut back, 1 base at V and 6 bases at J, with 9 bases in the middle. The germline CDR1 and CDR2 sequences are SGHAT and FQNNGV. The CDR3 region is CASSLGLYPGELFF. CDR3 sequence (DNA): TGTGCCAGCAGCTTAGGACTATACCCCGGGGAGCTGTTTTTT. Full variable domain (missing parts from reference TRBV11-2 and TRBJ2-2): EAGVAQSPRYKIIEKRQSVAFWCNPISGHATLYWYQQILGQGPKLLIQFQNNGVVDDSQLPKDRFSAERLKGVDSTLKIQPAKLEDSAVYLCASSLGLYPGELFFGEGSRLTVL.

This chain joins TRBV18 and TRBJ1-5, with no clear D. The CDR3 consists of 15 residues. Germline values: CDR1 KGHSH, CDR2 LQKENI. Trimming removed 4 bases at V and 0 bases at J, with 10 bases between. The CDR3 DNA reads TGTGCCAGCTCACGGACGGTGAATAGCAATCAGCCCCAGCATTTT. It yields the protein CASSRTVNSNQPQHF. Filled out from reference TRBV18 and TRBJ1-5, the complete variable domain reads NAGVMQNPRHLVRRRGQEARLRCSPMKGHSHVYWYRQLPEEGLKFMVYLQKENIIDESGMPKERFSAEFPKEGPSILRIQQVVRGDSAAYFCASSRTVNSNQPQHFGDGTRLSIL.